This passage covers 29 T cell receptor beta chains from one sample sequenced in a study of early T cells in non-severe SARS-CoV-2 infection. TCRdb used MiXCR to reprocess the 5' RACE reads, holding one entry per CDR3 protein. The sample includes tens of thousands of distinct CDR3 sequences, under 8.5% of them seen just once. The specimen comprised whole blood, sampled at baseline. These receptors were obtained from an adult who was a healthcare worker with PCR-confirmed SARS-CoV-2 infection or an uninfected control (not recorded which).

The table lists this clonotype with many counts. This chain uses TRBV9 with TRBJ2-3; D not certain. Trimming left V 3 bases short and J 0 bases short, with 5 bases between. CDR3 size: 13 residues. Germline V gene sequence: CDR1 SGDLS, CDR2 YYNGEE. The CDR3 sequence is CASSEGSTDTQYF. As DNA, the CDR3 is TGTGCCAGCAGCGAGGGTAGCACAGATACGCAGTATTTT.

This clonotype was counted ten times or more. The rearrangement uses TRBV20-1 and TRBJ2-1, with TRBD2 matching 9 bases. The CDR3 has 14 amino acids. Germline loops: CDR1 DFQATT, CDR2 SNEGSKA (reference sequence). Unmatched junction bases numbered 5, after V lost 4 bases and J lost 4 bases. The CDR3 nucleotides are TGCAGTGCTACGAGCGGGGGGCCGTACAATGAGCAGTTCTTC. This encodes CSATSGGPYNEQFF.

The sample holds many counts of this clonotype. The CDR3 coding sequence is TGTGCCAGCAGCTTAGCCACGTCGACGGGAAACACCATATATTTT. As protein: CASSLATSTGNTIYF. V gene TRBV7-9 combines with J gene TRBJ1-3; D uncertain. The CDR3 sequence is 15 residues long. Germline assignment: CDR1 SEHNR and CDR2 FQNEAQ (reference sequence). The V gene lost 0 bases and the J gene lost 4 bases, with 10 bases spanning the gap.

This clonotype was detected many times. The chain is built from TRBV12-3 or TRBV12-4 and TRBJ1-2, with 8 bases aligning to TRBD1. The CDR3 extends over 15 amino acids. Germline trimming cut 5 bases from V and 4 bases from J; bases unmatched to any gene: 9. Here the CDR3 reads CASSQGTGGSYGYTF. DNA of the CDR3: TGTGCCAGCAGTCAAGGGACAGGCGGATCCTATGGCTACACCTTC.

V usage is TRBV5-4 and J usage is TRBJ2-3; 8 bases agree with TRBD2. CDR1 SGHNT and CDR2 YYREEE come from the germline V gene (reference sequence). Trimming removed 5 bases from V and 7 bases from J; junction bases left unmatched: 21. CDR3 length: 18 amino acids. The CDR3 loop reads CASSHQWGAGERGNTQYF. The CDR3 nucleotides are TGTGCCAGCAGTCACCAATGGGGAGCGGGGGAAAGGGGTAATACGCAGTATTTT.

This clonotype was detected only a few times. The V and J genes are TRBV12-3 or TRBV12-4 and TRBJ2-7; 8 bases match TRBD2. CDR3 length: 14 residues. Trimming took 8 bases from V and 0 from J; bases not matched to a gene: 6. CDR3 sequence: CASRLAGRSYEQYF. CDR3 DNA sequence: TGTGCCAGCCGGTTAGCGGGGCGCTCCTACGAGCAGTACTTC.

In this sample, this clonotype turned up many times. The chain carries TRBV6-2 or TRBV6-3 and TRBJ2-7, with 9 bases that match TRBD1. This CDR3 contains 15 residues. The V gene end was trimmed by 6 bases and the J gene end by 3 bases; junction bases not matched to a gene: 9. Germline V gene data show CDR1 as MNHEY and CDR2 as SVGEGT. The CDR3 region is CASSETPGQGYEQYF. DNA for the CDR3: TGTGCCAGCAGCGAAACTCCGGGACAGGGCTACGAGCAGTACTTC.

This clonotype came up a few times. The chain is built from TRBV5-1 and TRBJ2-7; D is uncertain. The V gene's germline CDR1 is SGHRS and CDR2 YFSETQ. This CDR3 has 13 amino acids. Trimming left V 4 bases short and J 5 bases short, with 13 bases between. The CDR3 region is CASSPGLGDEQYF. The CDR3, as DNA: TGCGCCAGCAGCCCCGGGCTGGGCGACGAGCAGTACTTC. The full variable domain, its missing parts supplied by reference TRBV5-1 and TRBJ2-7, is KAGVTQTPRYLIKTRGQQVTLSCSPISGHRSVSWYQQTPGQGLQFLFEYFSETQRNKGNFPGRFSGRQFSNSRSEMNVSTLELGDSALYLCASSPGLGDEQYFGPGTRLTVT.

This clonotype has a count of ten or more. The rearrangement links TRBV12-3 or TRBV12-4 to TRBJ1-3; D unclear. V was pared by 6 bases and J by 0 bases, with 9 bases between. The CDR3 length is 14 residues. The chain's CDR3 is CASSITSSGNTIYF. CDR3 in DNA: TGTGCCAGCAGCATCACGAGCTCTGGAAACACCATATATTTT.

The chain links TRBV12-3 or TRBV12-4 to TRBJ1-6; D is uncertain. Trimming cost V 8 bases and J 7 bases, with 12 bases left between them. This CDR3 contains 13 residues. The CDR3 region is CASALSGNSPLHF. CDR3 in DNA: TGTGCCAGCGCCCTCTCGGGGAATTCACCCCTCCACTTT.

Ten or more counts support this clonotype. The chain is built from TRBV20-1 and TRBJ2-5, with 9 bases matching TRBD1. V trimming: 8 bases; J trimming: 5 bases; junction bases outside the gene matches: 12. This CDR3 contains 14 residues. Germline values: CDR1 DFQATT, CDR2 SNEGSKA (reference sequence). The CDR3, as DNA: TGCAGTTCAGTCCCGGGACAGGGAGGGGAGACCCAGTACTTC. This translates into CSSVPGQGGETQYF.

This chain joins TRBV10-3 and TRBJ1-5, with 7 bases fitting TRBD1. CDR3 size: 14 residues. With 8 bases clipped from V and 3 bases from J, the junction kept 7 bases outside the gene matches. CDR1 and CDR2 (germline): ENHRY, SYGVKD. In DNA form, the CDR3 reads TGTGCCATCCCGTGGGGACAGCTCAATCAGCCCCAGCATTTT. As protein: CAIPWGQLNQPQHF.

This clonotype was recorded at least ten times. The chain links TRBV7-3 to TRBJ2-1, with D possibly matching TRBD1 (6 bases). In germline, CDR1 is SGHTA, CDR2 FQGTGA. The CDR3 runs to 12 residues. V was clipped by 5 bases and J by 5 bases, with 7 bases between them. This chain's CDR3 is CASSRQDNEQFF. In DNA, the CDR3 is TGTGCCAGCAGCCGACAGGACAATGAGCAGTTCTTC.

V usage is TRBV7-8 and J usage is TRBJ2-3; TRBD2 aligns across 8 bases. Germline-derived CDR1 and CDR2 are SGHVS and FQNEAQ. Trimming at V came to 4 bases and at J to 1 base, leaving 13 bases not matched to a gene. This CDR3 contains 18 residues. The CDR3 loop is CASSSPLSRAGGTDTQYF. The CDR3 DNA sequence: TGTGCCAGCAGCTCCCCCCTTTCGCGAGCGGGGGGCACAGATACGCAGTATTTT.

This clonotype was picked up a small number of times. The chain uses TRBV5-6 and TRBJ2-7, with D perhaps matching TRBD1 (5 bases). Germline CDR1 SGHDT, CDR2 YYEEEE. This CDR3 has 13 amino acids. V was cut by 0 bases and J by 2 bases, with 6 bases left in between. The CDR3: CASSLEQAYEQYF. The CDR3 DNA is TGTGCCAGCAGCTTGGAACAGGCCTACGAGCAGTACTTC.

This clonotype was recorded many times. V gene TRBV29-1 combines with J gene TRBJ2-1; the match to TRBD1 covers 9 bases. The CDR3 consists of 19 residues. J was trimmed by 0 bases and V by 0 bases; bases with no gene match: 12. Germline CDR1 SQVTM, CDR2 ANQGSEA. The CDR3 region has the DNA TGCAGCGTTGAAGATCTGCAGGACAGGGGTAGAGTCTCCTACAATGAGCAGTTCTTC. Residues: CSVEDLQDRGRVSYNEQFF.

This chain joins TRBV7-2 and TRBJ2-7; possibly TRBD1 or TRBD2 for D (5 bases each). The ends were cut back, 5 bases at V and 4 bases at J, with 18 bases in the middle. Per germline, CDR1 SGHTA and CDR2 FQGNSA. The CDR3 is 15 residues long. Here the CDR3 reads CASSQRSGPPYEQYF. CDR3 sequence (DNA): TGTGCCAGCAGCCAACGATCGGGACCGCCGTACGAGCAGTACTTC. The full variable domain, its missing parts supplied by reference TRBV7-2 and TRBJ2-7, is GAGVSQSPSNKVTEKGKDVELRCDPISGHTALYWYRQSLGQGLEFLIYFQGNSAPDKSGLPSDRFSAERTGGSVSTLTIQRTQQEDSAVYLCASSQRSGPPYEQYFGPGTRLTVT.

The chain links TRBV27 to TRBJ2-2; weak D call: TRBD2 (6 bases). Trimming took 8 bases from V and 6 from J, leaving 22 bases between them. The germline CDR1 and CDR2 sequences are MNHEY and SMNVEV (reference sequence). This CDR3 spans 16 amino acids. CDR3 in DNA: TGTGCCAGCGGAGTTTCGGGGCTAGCGTTGGCCGGGGAGCTGTTTTTT. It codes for CASGVSGLALAGELFF.

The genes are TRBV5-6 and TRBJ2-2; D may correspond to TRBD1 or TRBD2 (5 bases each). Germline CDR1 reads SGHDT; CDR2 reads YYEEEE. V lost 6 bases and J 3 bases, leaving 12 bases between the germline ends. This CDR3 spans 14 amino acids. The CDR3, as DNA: TGTGCCAGCATAATCGGGGCTCACACCGGGGAGCTGTTTTTT. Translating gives CASIIGAHTGELFF.

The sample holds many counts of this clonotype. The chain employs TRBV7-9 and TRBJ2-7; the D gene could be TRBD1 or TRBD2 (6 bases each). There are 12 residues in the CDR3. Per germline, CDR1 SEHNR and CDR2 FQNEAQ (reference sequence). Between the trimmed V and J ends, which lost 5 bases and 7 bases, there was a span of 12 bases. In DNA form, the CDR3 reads TGTGCCAGCAGCCCGGGGGCGGGAGAGCAGTACTTC. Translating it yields CASSPGAGEQYF.

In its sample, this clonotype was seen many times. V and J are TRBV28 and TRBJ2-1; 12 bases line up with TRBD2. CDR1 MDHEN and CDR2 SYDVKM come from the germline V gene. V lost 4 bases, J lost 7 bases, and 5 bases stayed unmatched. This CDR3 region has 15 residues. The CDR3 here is CASSSLAGGRNEQFF. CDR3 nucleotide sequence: TGTGCCAGCAGTTCTCTAGCGGGGGGGCGGAATGAGCAGTTCTTC.

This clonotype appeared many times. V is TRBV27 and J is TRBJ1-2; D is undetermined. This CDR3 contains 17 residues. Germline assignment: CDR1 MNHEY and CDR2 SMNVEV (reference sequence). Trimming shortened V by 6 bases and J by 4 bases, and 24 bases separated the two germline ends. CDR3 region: CASRPQSWGPSPYGYTF. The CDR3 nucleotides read TGTGCCAGCAGACCGCAAAGCTGGGGTCCCTCCCCCTATGGCTACACCTTC.

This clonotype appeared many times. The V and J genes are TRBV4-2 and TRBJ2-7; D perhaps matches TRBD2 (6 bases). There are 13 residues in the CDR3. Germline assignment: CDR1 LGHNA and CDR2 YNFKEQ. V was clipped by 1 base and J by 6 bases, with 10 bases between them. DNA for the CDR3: TGTGCCAGCAGCCAAGTTGGGGGGACCGAGCAGTACTTC. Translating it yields CASSQVGGTEQYF.

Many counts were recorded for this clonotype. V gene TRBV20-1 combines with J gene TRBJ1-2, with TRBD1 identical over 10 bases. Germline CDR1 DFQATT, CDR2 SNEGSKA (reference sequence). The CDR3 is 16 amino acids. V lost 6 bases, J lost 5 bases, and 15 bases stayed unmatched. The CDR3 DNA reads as TGCAGTGCCAGCCCCGGGACAGGGGCGGTTTCATATGGCTACACCTTC. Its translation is CSASPGTGAVSYGYTF.

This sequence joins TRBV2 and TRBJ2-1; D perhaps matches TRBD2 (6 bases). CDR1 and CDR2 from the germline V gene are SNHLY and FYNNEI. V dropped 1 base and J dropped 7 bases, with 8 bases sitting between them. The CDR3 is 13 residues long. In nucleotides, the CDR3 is TGTGCCAGCAGTGAAGGACTAGTAAATGAGCAGTTCTTC. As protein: CASSEGLVNEQFF.

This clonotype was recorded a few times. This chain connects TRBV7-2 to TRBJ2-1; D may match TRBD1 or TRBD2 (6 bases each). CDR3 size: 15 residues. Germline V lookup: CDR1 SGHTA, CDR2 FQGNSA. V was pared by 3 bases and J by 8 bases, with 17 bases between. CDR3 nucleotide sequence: TGTGCCAGCAGCTTTCAAAGGGGGACTGGTCATGAGCAGTTCTTC. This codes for CASSFQRGTGHEQFF.

The CDR3, as DNA: TGTGCCACCAGTGACCCGGGGACAGATGGAGAGACCCAGTACTTC. Its translation: CATSDPGTDGETQYF. The chain joins TRBV24-1 to TRBJ2-5; TRBD1 matches at 7 bases. The length of the CDR3 is 15 residues. The J segment lost 4 bases and the V segment lost 4 bases, leaving 8 bases of the junction unmatched. Germline CDR1 reads KGHDR; CDR2 reads SFDVKD.

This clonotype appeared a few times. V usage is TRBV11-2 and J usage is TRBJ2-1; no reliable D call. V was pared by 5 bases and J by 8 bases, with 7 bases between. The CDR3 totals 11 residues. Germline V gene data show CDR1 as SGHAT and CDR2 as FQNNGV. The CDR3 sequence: CASSDFDEQFF. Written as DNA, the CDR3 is TGTGCCAGCAGCGATTTTGATGAGCAGTTCTTC.

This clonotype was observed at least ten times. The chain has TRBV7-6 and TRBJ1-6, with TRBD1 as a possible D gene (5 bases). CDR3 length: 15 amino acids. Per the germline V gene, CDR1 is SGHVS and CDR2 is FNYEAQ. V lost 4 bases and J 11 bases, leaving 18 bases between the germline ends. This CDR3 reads CASSSHPRGATPLHF. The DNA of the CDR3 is TGTGCCAGCAGCTCCCACCCGAGGGGCGCGACACCCCTCCACTTT.